This T cell receptor beta chain was found in a study of shared clonotypes between healthy human individuals. Looking at the study overall: Aged between 18 and 49, the donors were two women and a few men.

Using immunoSEQ multiplex PCR, the repertoire was profiled, and TCRdb retains in-frame clones only, with some absent. This table has about 2.4 million clones, 85% to 95% appearing once. Trimming removed 0 bases from V and 9 bases from J, with 21 bases in between. Germline V CDR1 and CDR2: GTSNPN, SVGIG (reference sequence). The CDR3 length is 16 residues. The V and J genes are TRBV30 and TRBJ2-1, with D tentatively TRBD2 (7 bases). This clonotype originated in a man younger than 35 in good health. Sequencing input: naive CD4+ T cells sorted from blood. The subset here: CD45RA+ positively selected. CDR3 region: CAWSVKLGAGDVEQFF. CDR3 DNA: TGTGCCTGGAGTGTAAAGTTGGGGGCGGGAGACGTTGAGCAGTTCTTC. The full variable domain, in which reference TRBV30 and TRBJ2-1 provide the parts outside the CDR3, is SQTIHQWPATLVQPVGSPLSLECTVEGTSNPNLYWYRQAAGRGLQLLFYSVGIGQISSEVPQNLSASRPQDRQFILSSKKLLLSDSGFYLCAWSVKLGAGDVEQFFGPGTRLTVL.